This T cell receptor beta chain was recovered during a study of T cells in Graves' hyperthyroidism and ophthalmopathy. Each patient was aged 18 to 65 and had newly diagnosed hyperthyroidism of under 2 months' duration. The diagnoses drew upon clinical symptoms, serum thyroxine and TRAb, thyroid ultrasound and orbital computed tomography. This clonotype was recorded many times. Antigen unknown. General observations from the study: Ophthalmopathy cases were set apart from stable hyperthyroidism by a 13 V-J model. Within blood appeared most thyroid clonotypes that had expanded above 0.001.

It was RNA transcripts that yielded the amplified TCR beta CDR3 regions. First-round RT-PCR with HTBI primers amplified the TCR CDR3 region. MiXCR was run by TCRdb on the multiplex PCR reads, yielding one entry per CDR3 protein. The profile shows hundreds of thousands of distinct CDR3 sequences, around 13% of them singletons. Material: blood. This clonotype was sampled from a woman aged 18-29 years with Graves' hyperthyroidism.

This chain's CDR3 is CASSLDAGLGVSYGYTF. Here the CDR3 DNA reads TGTGCCAGCAGTTTAGACGCAGGGTTGGGAGTGAGCTATGGCTACACCTTC. The genes are TRBV27 and TRBJ1-2, with D maybe TRBD1 (5 bases). V was shortened by 2 bases and J by 4 bases, with 20 bases between the two germline ends. CDR1 is MNHEY and CDR2 is SMNVEV in the germline V gene (reference sequence). This CDR3 region has 17 residues.